This TCR beta chain was captured in a study of CD8+ T cells in alopecia areata. Treatment indicated: oral pan-JAK inhibitor, 5-10 mg twice daily. Points on this clone: Antigen: not known.

Study-wide findings and caveats: Since there was just one nonresponder, nobody can yet say how baseline CD8+ expansion ties to response. Relative to mice, TCR sharing across patients was less clear, a difference possibly HLA-related. For patients receiving tofacitinib, scalp clonality and expanded CD8+ clones among the top 100 significantly decreased. Higher clonality than in normal scalp was seen in lesional scalp, especially alopecia totalis/universalis.

Once RNA had been extracted, it was reverse transcribed into cDNA to act as the sequencing template. The repertoire was sequenced with immunoSEQ multiplex PCR; TCRdb's copy has only in-frame clones and lacks some. The sample consists of approximately 200,000 clones, roughly 60% of them appearing once. The CDR3 has 17 residues. The trim removed 4 bases at V and 7 bases at J, leaving 15 bases unmatched. The sample consisted of CD4+ T cells sorted from blood, taken at week 24, from a patient treated with tofacitinib. This chain connects TRBV5-7 to TRBJ1-5; 9 positions agree with TRBD1. TRBV5-7 is an ORF; its function is uncertain. The TCR was taken from a human donor with alopecia areata. CDR3 sequence reads: CASSLGRGTGRRQPQHF. The CDR3 DNA sequence: TGTGCCAGCAGCCTGGGGAGAGGGACAGGGAGGCGGCAGCCCCAGCATTTT.